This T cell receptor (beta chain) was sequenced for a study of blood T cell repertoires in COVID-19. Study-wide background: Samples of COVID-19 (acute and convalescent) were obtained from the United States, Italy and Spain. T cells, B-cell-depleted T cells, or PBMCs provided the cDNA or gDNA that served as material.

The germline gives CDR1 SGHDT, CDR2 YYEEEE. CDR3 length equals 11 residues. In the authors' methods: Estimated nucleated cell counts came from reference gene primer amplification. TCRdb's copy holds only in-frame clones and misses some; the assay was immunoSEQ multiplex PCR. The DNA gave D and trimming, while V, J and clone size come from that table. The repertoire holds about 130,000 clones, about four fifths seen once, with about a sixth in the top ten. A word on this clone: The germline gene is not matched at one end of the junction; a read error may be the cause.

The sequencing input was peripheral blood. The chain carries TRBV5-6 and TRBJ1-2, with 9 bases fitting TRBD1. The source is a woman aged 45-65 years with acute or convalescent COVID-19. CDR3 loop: CASSTTGGTIF. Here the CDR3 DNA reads TGTGCCAGCAGCACGACAGGGGGTACTATCTTC.